The 27 T cell receptor beta chains in this list originate from one sample, sequenced in a study of post-analysis software for immune sequencing data. The antigens of these receptors remain unknown. The library was made from cDNA and included unique molecular identifiers. In TCRdb, the PCR reads were re-called with MiXCR into one record per CDR3 protein. This sample has about half a million distinct CDR3 sequences, with 34% found just once. Study-level findings and limits: When patients were compared with controls, 5 or 6 TRBV segments were more frequent, TRBV5-6, TRBV5-1 and TRBV20-1 among them.

The source material was blood. The receptors derive from a girl aged 2-17 years with multiple sclerosis.

This clonotype was detected a few times. This sequence joins TRBV7-9 and TRBJ2-7; D perhaps matches TRBD2 (5 bases). Germline V CDR1 and CDR2: SEHNR, FQNEAQ (reference sequence). Trimming pared 1 base from V and 6 bases from J, leaving 7 bases between. The CDR3 contains 12 residues. The DNA for the CDR3 is TGTGCCAGCAGCTTAGATGGACTCGAGCAGTACTTC. Amino acids: CASSLDGLEQYF.

J is TRBJ1-1 and V is TRBV27, with D possibly matching TRBD1 (5 bases). The V and J ends lost 6 bases and 0 bases respectively, with 11 bases between them. The CDR3 contains 14 residues. The V gene's germline CDR1 is MNHEY and CDR2 SMNVEV (reference sequence). CDR3 in DNA: TGTGCCAGCAGACCGCGGGGGATGAACACTGAAGCTTTCTTT. This codes for CASRPRGMNTEAFF.

The CDR3 spells CSASPQRGAQETQFF. The CDR3 nucleotides are TGCAGTGCTAGCCCCCAGCGGGGGGCCCAAGAGACCCAGTTCTTC. This chain uses TRBV20-1 with TRBJ2-1; TRBD2 matches at 9 bases. Germline values: CDR1 DFQATT, CDR2 SNEGSKA (reference sequence). The junction had 16 bases not matched to a gene; V was cut back by 3 bases and J by 13 bases. The CDR3 runs 15 residues.

The sample holds a few counts of this clonotype. This chain connects TRBV6-5 to TRBJ2-7; D unclear. Germline loops: CDR1 MNHEY, CDR2 SVGAGI. The V end was cut by 1 base, the J end by 6 bases, with 10 bases between. This CDR3 has 13 residues. CDR3 region: CASSYWANPEQYF. CDR3 nucleotides: TGTGCCAGCAGTTACTGGGCGAACCCCGAGCAGTACTTC.

The chain is built from TRBV29-1 and TRBJ1-2, with D tentatively TRBD1 (5 bases). Trimming stripped 3 bases from V and 2 bases from J, with 10 bases between. This CDR3 region has 13 residues. Looked up from germline, CDR1 is SQVTM and CDR2 is ANQGSEA. The CDR3 loop is CSVEGRMNYGYTF. In DNA, the CDR3 is TGCAGCGTTGAGGGACGGATGAACTATGGCTACACCTTC.

This clonotype was detected a few times. The chain combines TRBV9 with TRBJ2-1; 9 nucleotides line up with TRBD2. Losses at the gene ends were 0 bases for V and 4 bases for J; bases not matched to a gene: 2. Germline assignment: CDR1 SGDLS and CDR2 YYNGEE. This CDR3 is built from 15 residues. This CDR3 reads CASSVGGGGYNEQFF. The CDR3 nucleotides are TGTGCCAGCAGCGTAGGCGGGGGGGGGTACAATGAGCAGTTCTTC.

The V gene is TRBV5-5, the J gene TRBJ2-4; unclear D gene. The J call may be wrong; the DNA end is better matched by TRBJ2-7. CDR3 length: 13 amino acids. Germline CDR1 is SGHKS and CDR2 is YYEKEE (reference sequence). The DNA for the CDR3 is TGTGCCAGCAGCCGCGGACGGATCTACGAGCAGTACTTC. Its translation is CASSRGRIYEQYF.

The sample holds many counts of this clonotype. The chain has TRBV5-1 and TRBJ1-5; tentatively, D is TRBD1 (5 bases). From germline, CDR1 is SGHRS and CDR2 YFSETQ. V lost 2 bases, J lost 2 bases, and 8 bases lay in between. This CDR3 has 14 residues. The CDR3 sequence is CASSLGVGNQPQHF. The CDR3 nucleotides are TGCGCCAGCAGCTTAGGGGTGGGCAATCAGCCCCAGCATTTT.

The V gene is TRBV28, the J gene TRBJ2-7; 10 bases map to TRBD1. Germline V gene data show CDR1 as MDHEN and CDR2 as SYDVKM. J was trimmed by 2 bases and V by 2 bases; bases with no gene match: 9. The CDR3 loop spans 17 amino acids. CDR3 DNA: TGTGCCAGCAGTTTAGGGACAGGGGTTGCTAGAGCCTACGAGCAGTACTTC. It specifies CASSLGTGVARAYEQYF.

As regards this clonotype: The CDR3 end shows no conserved phenylalanine or tryptophan, and so a read error is likely. The chain recombines TRBV6-1 with TRBJ2-5; TRBD2 matches 8 bases. The CDR3 totals 17 residues. The V segment lost 7 bases and the J segment 1 base; nucleotides outside the gene matches: 14. Looked up from germline, CDR1 is MNHNS and CDR2 is SASEGT. This CDR3 is CASKGGRSGGFQETQYV. Here the CDR3 DNA reads TGTGCCAGCAAAGGGGGGAGGAGCGGGGGTTTCCAAGAGACCCAGTACGTC.

This clonotype was detected only a few times. V gene TRBV9 combines with J gene TRBJ2-5; D is possibly TRBD2 (7 bases). CDR3 length: 15 residues. Germline CDR1 SGDLS, CDR2 YYNGEE. The V end lost 5 bases, the J end lost 5 bases, and 19 bases lay between the germline ends. In DNA form, the CDR3 reads TGTGCCAGCAGACCAGGAGGGGGGGCAGAGGAGACCCAGTACTTC. It translates to CASRPGGGAEETQYF.

The chain couples TRBV6-1 to TRBJ2-5; D remains ambiguous. CDR3 length equals 14 residues. The V and J ends lost 3 bases and 3 bases respectively, with 11 bases between them. Germline V gene data show CDR1 as MNHNS and CDR2 as SASEGT. The CDR3, as DNA: TGTGCCAGCAGTGACGCGGCTAGAGAAGAGACCCAGTACTTC. Protein sequence: CASSDAAREETQYF.

The chain links TRBV12-5 to TRBJ1-1, with D uncertain. CDR1 and CDR2 from the germline V gene are LGHNT and FRNRAP. The CDR3 loop spans 12 amino acids. V was trimmed by 7 bases and J by 3 bases, leaving 9 bases between them. The CDR3 region is CASAAIHTEAFF. The CDR3 nucleotides are TGTGCTAGTGCGGCGATTCACACTGAAGCTTTCTTT.

This clonotype was picked up a small number of times. V usage is TRBV6-2 or TRBV6-3 and J usage is TRBJ1-2; possibly TRBD1 for D (5 bases). V was pared by 2 bases and J by 4 bases, with 11 bases between. Germline CDR1 reads MNHEY; CDR2 reads SVGEGT. The CDR3 consists of 14 residues. CDR3 loop: CASSYLQGSYGYTF. CDR3 DNA sequence: TGTGCCAGCAGTTACCTCCAGGGCAGCTATGGCTACACCTTC.

This clonotype was seen more than once but under ten times. V is TRBV3-1 and J is TRBJ1-5; 7 nucleotides align to TRBD1. V lost 0 bases to trimming and J lost 5 bases; unmatched junction nucleotides: 4. Germline V gene lookup returns CDR1 LGHDT and CDR2 YNNKEL (reference sequence). The CDR3 extends over 15 amino acids. CDR3 region: CASSQDSGTDQPQHF. CDR3 bases: TGTGCCAGCAGCCAAGATAGTGGGACAGATCAGCCCCAGCATTTT.

This chain links TRBV7-9 with TRBJ1-4, with TRBD1 matching over 7 bases. Trimming removed 2 bases from V and 1 base from J; junction bases left unmatched: 4. This CDR3 contains 16 residues. Germline values: CDR1 SEHNR, CDR2 FQNEAQ (reference sequence). The CDR3: CASSLTGALTNEKLFF. CDR3 DNA: TGTGCCAGCAGCTTAACAGGGGCGCTAACTAATGAAAAACTGTTTTTT.

In its sample, this clonotype was seen many times. The chain recombines TRBV20-1 with TRBJ2-7; 8 bases line up with TRBD1. The CDR3 is made up of 12 amino acids. Losses at the gene ends were 6 bases for V and 7 bases for J; bases not matched to a gene: 8. CDR1 is DFQATT, CDR2 SNEGSKA, per germline (reference sequence). CDR3 region: CSAVRGLGEQYF. In nucleotides, the CDR3 is TGCAGTGCCGTCAGGGGGCTTGGAGAGCAGTACTTC.

This clonotype was observed at least ten times. The chain couples TRBV29-1 to TRBJ2-1; no clear D gene. In germline, CDR1 is SQVTM, CDR2 ANQGSEA. V lost 6 bases and J lost 6, with 12 bases in between. CDR3 length: 12 amino acids. The CDR3 sequence: CSVRTSVNEQFF. As DNA, the CDR3 is TGCAGCGTCCGGACCAGCGTCAATGAGCAGTTCTTC.

At least ten counts were recorded for this clonotype. V usage is TRBV7-6 and J usage is TRBJ2-7, with D unclear. CDR3 length equals 12 residues. Germline CDR1 is SGHVS and CDR2 is FNYEAQ. V was cut by 0 bases and J by 6 bases, with 6 bases left in between. The CDR3 bases are TGTGCCAGCAGCTTAGCGCGGCGCGAGCAGTACTTC. Translated: CASSLARREQYF. Full variable domain (outside the CDR3, taken from reference TRBV7-6 and TRBJ2-7): GAGVSQSPRYKVTKRGQDVALRCDPISGHVSLYWYRQALGQGPEFLTYFNYEAQQDKSGLPNDRFSAERPEGSISTLTIQRTEQRDSAMYRCASSLARREQYFGPGTRLTVT.

The V gene is TRBV6-6, the J gene TRBJ1-6, with 8 bases that match TRBD1. CDR3 length: 14 amino acids. CDR1 and CDR2 from the germline V gene are MNHNY and SVGAGI (reference sequence). V dropped 5 bases and J dropped 5; count of bases not matched to a gene: 2. The CDR3 spells CASSHRGDNSPLHF. As DNA, the CDR3 is TGTGCCAGCAGTCACAGGGGGGATAATTCACCCCTCCACTTT.

This clonotype was seen only a few times. This rearrangement joins TRBV20-1 to TRBJ2-4, with TRBD1 matching over 8 bases. The J call may be faulty, since TRBJ2-7 better matches the DNA end. The CDR3 is 15 amino acids. The germline V gene encodes CDR1 DFQATT and CDR2 SNEGSKA (reference sequence). The CDR3 nucleotides are TGCAGTGCTAGAGACCAGGGGGCGGCGGGATACGAGCAGTACTTC. Encoded protein: CSARDQGAAGYEQYF.

The table lists this clonotype with a few counts. The chain uses TRBV6-5 and TRBJ1-6; maybe TRBD1 (6 bases). The CDR3 sequence is 14 residues long. Germline CDR1 MNHEY, CDR2 SVGAGI. V lost 4 bases to trimming and J lost 10 bases, with 14 bases between them. The CDR3 DNA reads as TGTGCCAGCAGTTCCGGGACAAGGGCCTCACCCCTCCACTTT. Translating gives CASSSGTRASPLHF.

This sequence joins TRBV15 and TRBJ2-1; 10 nucleotides align to TRBD2. This CDR3 spans 16 amino acids. The ends lost 5 bases at V and 6 bases at J; junction bases unmatched: 10. CDR1 is LNHNV, CDR2 YYDKDF, per germline (reference sequence). The DNA for the CDR3 is TGTGCCACCAGCGGGGAGCTAGCGGGGGCTCCCAATGAGCAGTTCTTC. Its translation: CATSGELAGAPNEQFF. Combining the CDR3 with reference TRBV15 and TRBJ2-1 gives the whole variable domain DAMVIQNPRYQVTQFGKPVTLSCSQTLNHNVMYWYQQKSSQAPKLLFHYYDKDFNNEADTPDNFQSRRPNTSFCFLDIRSPGLGDTAMYLCATSGELAGAPNEQFFGPGTRLTVL.

This clonotype was counted a few times. Compared with germline, one end of the junction differs, possibly owing to a read error. The CDR3 coding sequence is TGCGCCAGCAGCCGGGACAGGGCTTCTGTTACGCGGTATTTT. The encoded protein is CASSRDRASVTRYF. The J gene is TRBJ2-3, the V gene TRBV5-1, with 9 positions matching TRBD1. Germline-derived CDR1 and CDR2 are SGHRS and YFSETQ. The CDR3 length is 14 residues.

This clonotype was observed many times. The chain combines TRBV3-1 with TRBJ2-7; 11 bases align to TRBD2. This CDR3 has 15 amino acids. In germline, CDR1 is LGHDT, CDR2 YNNKEL (reference sequence). Trimming took 1 base from V and 4 from J; bases not matched to a gene: 3. CDR3 sequence (DNA): TGTGCCAGCAGCCAAGGACTAGCGGGGACTTACGAGCAGTACTTC. It translates to CASSQGLAGTYEQYF.

For this clonotype: No conserved phenylalanine or tryptophan is present at the end of the CDR3, so a read error is the likely explanation. The chain carries TRBV29-1 and TRBJ2-3; the D is unclear. Germline-derived CDR1 and CDR2 are SQVTM and ANQGSEA. V was trimmed by 4 bases and J by 4 bases, leaving 6 bases between them. The CDR3 has 11 amino acids. CDR3 protein: CSVGGSDTQYL. In DNA, the CDR3 is TGCAGCGTTGGAGGATCAGATACGCAGTATTTG.

This clonotype was counted between two and nine times. The V call is TRBV6-5, the J call TRBJ2-3, with D perhaps matching TRBD2 (6 bases). From germline, CDR1 is MNHEY and CDR2 SVGAGI. Trimming pared 7 bases from V and 8 bases from J, leaving 19 bases between. The CDR3 has 14 amino acids. CDR3 residues: CASTPATSLPTQYF. The CDR3 nucleotides are TGTGCCAGCACCCCCGCGACTAGTCTTCCTACGCAGTATTTT.